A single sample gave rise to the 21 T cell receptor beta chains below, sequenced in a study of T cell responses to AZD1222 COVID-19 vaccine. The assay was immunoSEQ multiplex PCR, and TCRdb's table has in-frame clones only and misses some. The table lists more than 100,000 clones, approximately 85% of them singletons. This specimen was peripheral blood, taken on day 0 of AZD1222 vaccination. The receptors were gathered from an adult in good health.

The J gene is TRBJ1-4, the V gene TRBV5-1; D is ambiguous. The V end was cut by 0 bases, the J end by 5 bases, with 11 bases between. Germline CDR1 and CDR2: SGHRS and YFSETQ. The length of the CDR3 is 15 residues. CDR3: CASSLDIGKNEKLFF. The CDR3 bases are TGCGCCAGCAGCTTGGATATAGGGAAAAATGAAAAACTGTTTTTT.

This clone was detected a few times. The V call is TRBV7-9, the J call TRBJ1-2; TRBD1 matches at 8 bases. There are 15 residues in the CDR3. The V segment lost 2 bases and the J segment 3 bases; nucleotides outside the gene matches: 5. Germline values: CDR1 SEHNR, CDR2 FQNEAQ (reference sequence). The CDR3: CASSLNTGGDYGYTF. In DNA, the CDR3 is TGTGCCAGCAGCTTAAATACAGGGGGGGACTATGGCTACACCTTC.

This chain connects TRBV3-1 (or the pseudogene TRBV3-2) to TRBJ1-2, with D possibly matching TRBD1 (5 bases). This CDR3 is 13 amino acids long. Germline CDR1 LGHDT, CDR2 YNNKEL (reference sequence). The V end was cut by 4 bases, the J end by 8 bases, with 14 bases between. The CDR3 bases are TGTGCCAGCAGCCTCGGGACGAATCGGGGCTACACCTTC. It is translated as CASSLGTNRGYTF.

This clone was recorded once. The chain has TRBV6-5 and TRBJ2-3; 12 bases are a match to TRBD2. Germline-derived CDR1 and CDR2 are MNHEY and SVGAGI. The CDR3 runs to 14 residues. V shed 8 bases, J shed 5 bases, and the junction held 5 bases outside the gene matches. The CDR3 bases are TGTGCCAGCGCCCCGGGACTAGCGGGAGATACGCAGTATTTT. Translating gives CASAPGLAGDTQYF.

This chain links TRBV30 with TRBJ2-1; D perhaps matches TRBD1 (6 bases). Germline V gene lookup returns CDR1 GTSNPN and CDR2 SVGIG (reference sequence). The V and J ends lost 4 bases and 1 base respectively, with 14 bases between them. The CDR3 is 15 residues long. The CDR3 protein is CAWNLRGVSYNEQFF. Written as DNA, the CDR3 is TGTGCCTGGAATCTCAGGGGTGTGTCCTACAATGAGCAGTTCTTC.

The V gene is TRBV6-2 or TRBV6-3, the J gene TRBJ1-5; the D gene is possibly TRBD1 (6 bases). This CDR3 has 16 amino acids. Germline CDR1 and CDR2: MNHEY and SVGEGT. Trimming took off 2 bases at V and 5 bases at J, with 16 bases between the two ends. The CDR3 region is CASSYRRGARDQPQHF. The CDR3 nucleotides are TGTGCCAGCAGTTACCGTCGGGGGGCTCGAGATCAGCCCCAGCATTTT.

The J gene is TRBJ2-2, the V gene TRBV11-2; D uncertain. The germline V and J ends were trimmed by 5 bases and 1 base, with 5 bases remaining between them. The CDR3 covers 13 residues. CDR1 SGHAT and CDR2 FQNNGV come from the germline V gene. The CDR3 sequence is CASSQGNTGELFF. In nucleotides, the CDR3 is TGTGCCAGCAGCCAAGGGAACACCGGGGAGCTGTTTTTT.

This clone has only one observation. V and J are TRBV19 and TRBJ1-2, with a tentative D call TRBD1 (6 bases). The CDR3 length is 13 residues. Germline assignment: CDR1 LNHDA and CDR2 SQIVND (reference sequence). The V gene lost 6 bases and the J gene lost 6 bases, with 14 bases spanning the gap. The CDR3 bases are TGTGCCAGTAGCCCTACAGGGTCGAATGGCTACACCTTC. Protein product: CASSPTGSNGYTF.

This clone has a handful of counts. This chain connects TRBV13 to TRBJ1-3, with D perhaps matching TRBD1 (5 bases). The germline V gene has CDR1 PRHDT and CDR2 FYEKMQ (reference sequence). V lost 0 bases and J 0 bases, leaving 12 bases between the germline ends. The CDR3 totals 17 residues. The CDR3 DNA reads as TGTGCCAGCAGCTTAGGGGCCCGGGGCGCCTCTGGAAACACCATATATTTT. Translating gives CASSLGARGASGNTIYF.

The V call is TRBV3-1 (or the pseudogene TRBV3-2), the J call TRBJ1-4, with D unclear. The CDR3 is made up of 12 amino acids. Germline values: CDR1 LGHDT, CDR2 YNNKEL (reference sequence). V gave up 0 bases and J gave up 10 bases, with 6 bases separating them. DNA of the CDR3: TGTGCCAGCAGCCAAGATCCGGGAAAACTGTTTTTT. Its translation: CASSQDPGKLFF.

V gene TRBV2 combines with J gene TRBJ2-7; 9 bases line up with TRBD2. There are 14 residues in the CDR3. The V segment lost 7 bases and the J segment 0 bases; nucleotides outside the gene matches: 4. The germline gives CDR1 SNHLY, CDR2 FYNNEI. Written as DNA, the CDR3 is TGTGCCAGCATGGGCGGGGGGGTCTCCTACGAGCAGTACTTC. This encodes CASMGGGVSYEQYF.

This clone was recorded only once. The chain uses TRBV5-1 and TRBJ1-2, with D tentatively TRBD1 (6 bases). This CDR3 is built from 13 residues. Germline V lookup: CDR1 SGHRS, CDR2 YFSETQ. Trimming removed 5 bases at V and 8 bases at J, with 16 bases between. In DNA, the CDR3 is TGCGCCAGCAGGCTGGACAGCGGGGAAGGCTACACCTTC. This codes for CASRLDSGEGYTF. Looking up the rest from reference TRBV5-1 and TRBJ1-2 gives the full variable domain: KAGVTQTPRYLIKTRGQQVTLSCSPISGHRSVSWYQQTPGQGLQFLFEYFSETQRNKGNFPGRFSGRQFSNSRSEMNVSTLELGDSALYLCASRLDSGEGYTFGSGTRLTVV.

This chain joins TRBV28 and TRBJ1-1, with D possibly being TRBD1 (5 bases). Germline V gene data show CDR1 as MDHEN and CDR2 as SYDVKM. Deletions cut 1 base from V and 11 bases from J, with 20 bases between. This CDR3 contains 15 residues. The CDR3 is CASSLFSGTLNAAFF. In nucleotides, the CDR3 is TGTGCCAGCAGTTTATTCTCCGGGACGTTAAACGCGGCTTTCTTT.

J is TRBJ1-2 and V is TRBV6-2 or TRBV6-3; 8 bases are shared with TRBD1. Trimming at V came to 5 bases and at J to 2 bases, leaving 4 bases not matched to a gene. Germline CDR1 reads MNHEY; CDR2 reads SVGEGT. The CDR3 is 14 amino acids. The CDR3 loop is CASSRGQGNYGYTF. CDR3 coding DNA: TGTGCCAGCAGTCGCGGACAGGGAAACTATGGCTACACCTTC.

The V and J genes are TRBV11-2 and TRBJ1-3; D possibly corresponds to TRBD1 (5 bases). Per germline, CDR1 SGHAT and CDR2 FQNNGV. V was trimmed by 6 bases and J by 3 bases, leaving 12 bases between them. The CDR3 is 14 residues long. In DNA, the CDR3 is TGTGCCAGCAGTGAGGGGATACATGGAAACACCATATATTTT. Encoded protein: CASSEGIHGNTIYF.

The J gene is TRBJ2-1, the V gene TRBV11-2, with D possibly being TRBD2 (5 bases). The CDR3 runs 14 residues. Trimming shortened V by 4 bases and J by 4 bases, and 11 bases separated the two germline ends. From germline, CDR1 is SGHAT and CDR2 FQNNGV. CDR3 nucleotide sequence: TGTGCCAGCAGCTCCGCTAGCAGTTACAATGAGCAGTTCTTC. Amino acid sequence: CASSSASSYNEQFF.

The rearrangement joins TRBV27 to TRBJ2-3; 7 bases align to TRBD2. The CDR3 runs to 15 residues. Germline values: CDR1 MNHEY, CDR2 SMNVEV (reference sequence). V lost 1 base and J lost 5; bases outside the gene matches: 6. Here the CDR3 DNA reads TGTGCCAGCAGTTTATTATTGGGGGGGGAAGATACGCAGTATTTT. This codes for CASSLLLGGEDTQYF.

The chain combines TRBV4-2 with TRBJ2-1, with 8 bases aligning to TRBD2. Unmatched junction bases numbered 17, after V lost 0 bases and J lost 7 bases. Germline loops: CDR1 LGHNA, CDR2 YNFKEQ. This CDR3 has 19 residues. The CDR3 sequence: CASSQDIRFGGGSRNEQFF. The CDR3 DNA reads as TGTGCCAGCAGCCAAGACATAAGGTTCGGGGGGGGCTCTAGAAATGAGCAGTTCTTC.

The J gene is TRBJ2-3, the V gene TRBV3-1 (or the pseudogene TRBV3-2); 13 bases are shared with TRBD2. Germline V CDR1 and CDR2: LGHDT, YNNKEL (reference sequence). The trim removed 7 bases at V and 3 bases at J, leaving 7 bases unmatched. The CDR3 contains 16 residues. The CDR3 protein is CASKTSGGALTDTQYF. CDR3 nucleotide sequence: TGTGCCAGCAAAACTAGCGGGGGGGCTTTAACAGATACGCAGTATTTT.

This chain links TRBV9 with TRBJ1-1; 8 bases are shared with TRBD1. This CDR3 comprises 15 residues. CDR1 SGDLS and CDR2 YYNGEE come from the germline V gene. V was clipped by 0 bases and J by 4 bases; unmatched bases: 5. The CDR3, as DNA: TGTGCCAGCAGCGTAGCTCCAGGGGGCATCACTGAAGCTTTCTTT. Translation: CASSVAPGGITEAFF.

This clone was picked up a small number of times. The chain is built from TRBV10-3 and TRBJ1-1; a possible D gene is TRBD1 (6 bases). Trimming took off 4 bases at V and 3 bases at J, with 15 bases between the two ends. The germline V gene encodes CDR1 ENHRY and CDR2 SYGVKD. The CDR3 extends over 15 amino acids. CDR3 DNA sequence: TGTGCCATCAGTGTCGGGGGGCGCCGAGACACTGAAGCTTTCTTT. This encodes CAISVGGRRDTEAFF.